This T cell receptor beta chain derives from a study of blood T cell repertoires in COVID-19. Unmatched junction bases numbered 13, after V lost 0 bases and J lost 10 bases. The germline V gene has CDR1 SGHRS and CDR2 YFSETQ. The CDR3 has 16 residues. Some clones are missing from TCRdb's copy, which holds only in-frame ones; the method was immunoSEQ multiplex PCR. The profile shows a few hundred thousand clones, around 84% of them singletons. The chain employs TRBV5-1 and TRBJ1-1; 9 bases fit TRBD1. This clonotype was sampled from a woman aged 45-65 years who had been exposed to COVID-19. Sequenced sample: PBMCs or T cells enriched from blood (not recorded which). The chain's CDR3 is CASSLAGGTGSQIAFF. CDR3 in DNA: TGCGCCAGCAGCTTGGCCGGCGGGACAGGGTCTCAAATAGCTTTCTTT.